This TCR beta chain derives from a study of identical twins. TCRdb itself ran the 5' RACE reads through MiXCR, one entry per CDR3 protein. The sample includes 240,000 or so distinct CDR3 sequences, around 7% of them seen just once. The germline CDR1 and CDR2 sequences are SGHRS and YFSETQ. This CDR3 is 17 amino acids long. The ends were cut back, 4 bases at V and 1 base at J, with 19 bases in the middle. Remarks on this clonotype: As yet, its antigen is unknown.

Points from the study as a whole: Twin-shared out-of-frame alpha sequences showed excess low generation probability.

These records were also assigned to another study, of yellow fever vaccine responses in identical twins.

This chain links TRBV5-1 with TRBJ2-3; D is uncertain. The TCR was taken from a woman younger than 30 in good health. Input material: memory (CD45RO+) T cells sorted from blood. CDR3 in DNA: TGCGCCAGCAGCATCCGGTCAGTACCGCAGGGCACAGATACGCAGTATTTT. Its protein is CASSIRSVPQGTDTQYF.